This TCR beta chain was sequenced in a study of cytomegalovirus exposure and HLA in healthy donors. PCR involved 60 Vbeta and 13 Jbeta primers. The table came from immunoSEQ multiplex PCR; TCRdb's copy has only in-frame clones and leaves some out. The sample holds some 200,000 clones, around three quarters seen once. This CDR3 region has 14 residues. V shed 5 bases and J 7 bases; nucleotides not matched to a gene: 6. Germline V gene data show CDR1 as SGHTA and CDR2 as FQGNSA. The chain has TRBV7-2 and TRBJ2-1, with 9 bases aligning to TRBD2. The sample consisted of PBMCs. This TCR was recovered from a woman younger than 45 in good health and CMV-seropositive. CDR3 DNA: TGTGCCAGCAGCGGCGGGCTAGCGGGGAATGAGCAGTTCTTC. Its protein product is CASSGGLAGNEQFF.